This T cell receptor (beta chain) was identified during a study of cytomegalovirus exposure and HLA in healthy donors. The study, taken as a whole, reports: The records held CMV serostatus as the only immune exposure information. The number of N-insertions in an Asian-associated ancestry cluster was reportedly below the 666-donor mean in a later analysis. A later analysis, which compared TCR beta chains of equal frequency, found the HLA-associated ones more clonally expanded. Sequencing depth roughly uniform across donors was assumed in presence/absence analyses.

The PCR used 60 Vbeta and 13 Jbeta primers. The method was immunoSEQ multiplex PCR; TCRdb's version includes in-frame clones alone and lacks a portion of them. The table includes around 150,000 clones, around 76% detected once. Trimming removed 3 bases at V and 6 bases at J, with 15 bases between. CDR1 and CDR2 (germline): GTSNPN, SVGIG (reference sequence). CDR3 size: 13 residues. About this clone: The antigen is not known.

This TCR came from a middle-aged woman in good health and CMV-seronegative. Sample: PBMCs. The chain has TRBV30 and TRBJ2-7; a weak D match, TRBD2 (6 bases). The CDR3 DNA reads TGTGCCTGGAGGTCGGACATGGGGGGCGAGCAGTACTTC. Its translation: CAWRSDMGGEQYF.